A single sample gave rise to the 18 T cell receptor beta chains below, sequenced in a study of T-cell reconstitution after alpha-beta-depleted transplantation in children. Findings of the study overall: Once a year had passed after transplant, T-cell counts and diversity came mostly from newly produced T cells.

The antigens of these receptors remain unknown. Molecular barcoding with unique molecular identifiers was used for the TCRbeta library. MiXCR was run by TCRdb on the PCR reads, yielding one entry per CDR3 protein. The sample lists about 290,000 distinct CDR3 sequences; over 7.5% were seen once. The sequences come from peripheral blood, collected 360 days after TCRalphabeta/CD19-depleted stem cell transplant. These receptors all stem from a female patient aged 2-10 years who had a stem cell transplant for Fanconi anemia, so the T cells may come from the graft donor.

The rearrangement uses TRBV10-3 and TRBJ1-2; no definite D call. The germline V gene has CDR1 ENHRY and CDR2 SYGVKD. The CDR3 length is 13 residues. V was shortened by 2 bases and J by 2 bases, with 6 bases between the two germline ends. The CDR3 protein is CAISEDGNYGYTF. The CDR3 DNA follows: TGTGCCATCAGTGAGGATGGAAACTATGGCTACACCTTC.

This clonotype has ten or more counts. The rearrangement uses TRBV5-1 and TRBJ2-5; 7 bases align to TRBD2. The V and J ends lost 4 bases and 1 base, in that order; junction bases with no gene match: 7. The CDR3 totals 15 residues. Germline V gene data show CDR1 as SGHRS and CDR2 as YFSETQ. For the CDR3, the DNA is TGCGCCAGCAGCCTCGCCGGGACTACCCAAGAGACCCAGTACTTC. Its protein product is CASSLAGTTQETQYF. Using reference TRBV5-1 and TRBJ2-5 for the parts outside the CDR3, the full variable domain is KAGVTQTPRYLIKTRGQQVTLSCSPISGHRSVSWYQQTPGQGLQFLFEYFSETQRNKGNFPGRFSGRQFSNSRSEMNVSTLELGDSALYLCASSLAGTTQETQYFGPGTRLLVL.

Points on this clonotype: One end of the junction does not line up with germline, which may come from a read error. The rearrangement joins TRBV11-2 to TRBJ2-3; 7 bases are shared with TRBD2. Germline CDR1 is SGHAT and CDR2 is FQNNGV. The CDR3 totals 16 residues. The DNA for the CDR3 is TGTGCCGGCAGCCCAGATCCAGCGGGGATCACAGATACGCAGTATTTT. It specifies CAGSPDPAGITDTQYF.

In this sample, this clonotype turned up a few times. The chain couples TRBV4-3 to TRBJ1-5; TRBD1 matches 9 bases. This CDR3 has 17 amino acids. V was clipped by 1 base and J by 4 bases; unmatched bases: 8. Germline-derived CDR1 and CDR2 are LGHNA and YSLEER. CDR3 protein: CASSQVGTGSQNQPQHF. In DNA form, the CDR3 reads TGCGCCAGCAGCCAAGTAGGGACAGGGAGTCAAAATCAGCCCCAGCATTTT.

This clonotype was recorded once. A much larger clonotype is one base distant, so this may be a read error. This chain links TRBV28 with TRBJ2-2; 7 nucleotides match TRBD1. Germline V gives CDR1 MDHEN, CDR2 SYDVKM. CDR3 length equals 14 residues. CDR3 bases: TGTGCCAGCGGTTTATGGGGACAGACCGGGGAGCTGTTTTTT. Encoded protein: CASGLWGQTGELFF. Looking up the rest from reference TRBV28 and TRBJ2-2 gives the full variable domain: DVKVTQSSRYLVKRTGEKVFLECVQDMDHENMFWYRQDPGLGLRLIYFSYDVKMKEKGDIPEGYSVSREKKERFSLILESASTNQTSMYLCASGLWGQTGELFFGEGSRLTVL.

This clonotype was seen many times. This sequence joins TRBV10-3 and TRBJ2-3; TRBD2 aligns across 7 bases. The V segment lost 9 bases and the J segment 4 bases; nucleotides outside the gene matches: 7. CDR3 length: 13 amino acids. Germline loops: CDR1 ENHRY, CDR2 SYGVKD. The CDR3, as DNA: TGTGCCATGGGCGGGGGAGATTCAGATACGCAGTATTTT. It encodes CAMGGGDSDTQYF.

The chain recombines TRBV5-8 with TRBJ2-5, with 11 positions matching TRBD2. The CDR3 covers 15 residues. Germline V lookup: CDR1 SGHTS, CDR2 YDEGEE. V trimming: 3 bases; J trimming: 3 bases; junction bases outside the gene matches: 4. In DNA, the CDR3 is TGTGCCAGCAGCTGGGGGGGACTAGCGGAAGAGACCCAGTACTTC. Its translation: CASSWGGLAEETQYF.

This clonotype came up a few times. The chain has TRBV3-1 and TRBJ2-2, with 10 positions matching TRBD1. The CDR3 spans 18 residues. Germline V gives CDR1 LGHDT, CDR2 YNNKEL (reference sequence). The V and J ends lost 7 bases and 6 bases, in that order; junction bases with no gene match: 17. The CDR3 spells CASTPSRDRGFFAGELFF. The CDR3, as DNA: TGTGCCAGCACCCCTTCCCGGGACAGGGGTTTTTTCGCCGGGGAGCTGTTTTTT.

The V call is TRBV5-1, the J call TRBJ2-3, with D possibly being TRBD2 (5 bases). Trimming took 3 bases from V and 2 from J, leaving 13 bases between them. The CDR3 is 15 amino acids. Germline lookup yields CDR1 SGHRS and CDR2 YFSETQ. DNA of the CDR3: TGCGCCAGCAGCTCTGAAGCGGTACCCACAGATACGCAGTATTTT. This sequence encodes CASSSEAVPTDTQYF.

In this sample, this clonotype turned up a few times. The chain employs TRBV5-1 and TRBJ2-7; 8 nucleotides match TRBD1. Losses at the gene ends were 0 bases for V and 3 bases for J; bases not matched to a gene: 11. CDR1 and CDR2 from the germline V gene are SGHRS and YFSETQ. CDR3 length: 17 amino acids. CDR3: CASSLATLAGQGYEQYF. CDR3 DNA sequence: TGCGCCAGCAGCTTGGCGACACTAGCAGGACAGGGCTACGAGCAGTACTTC.

In this sample, this clonotype turned up many times. It is unclear where the CDR3 begins or ends on the DNA, so no DNA is shown, and the CDR3 is as TCRdb lists it. The chain employs TRBV21-1 and TRBJ2-7; the table assigns TRBD1, which was not confirmed against the DNA. TRBV21-1 is a known pseudogene. The CDR3 is 15 residues long, counting both termini. The CDR3 sequence is CASSKVGQGSYEQYV.

CDR3: CASSLGRSNEQFF. The CDR3 DNA follows: TGTGCCAGCAGCTTGGGGCGGTCCAATGAGCAGTTCTTC. This chain links TRBV7-3 with TRBJ2-1; possible D gene TRBD1, 5 bases. Trimming took off 3 bases at V and 6 bases at J, with 9 bases between the two ends. The germline CDR1 and CDR2 sequences are SGHTA and FQGTGA. This CDR3 has 13 amino acids.

This clonotype was counted ten times or more. The chain is built from TRBV20-1 and TRBJ2-7; maybe TRBD2 (6 bases). The CDR3 length is 14 residues. V lost 0 bases to trimming and J lost 2 bases, with 11 bases between them. Germline CDR1 and CDR2: DFQATT and SNEGSKA (reference sequence). The CDR3 loop reads CSARDGAGPYEQYF. CDR3 in DNA: TGCAGTGCTAGAGATGGAGCGGGCCCCTACGAGCAGTACTTC.

This sequence joins TRBV7-9 and TRBJ1-2; no clear D. Trimming stripped 1 base from V and 4 bases from J, with 16 bases between. The germline V gene encodes CDR1 SEHNR and CDR2 FQNEAQ (reference sequence). The CDR3 totals 16 residues. CDR3 sequence reads: CASSLEGWNKVYGYTF. CDR3 in DNA: TGTGCCAGCAGCTTAGAAGGCTGGAATAAGGTCTATGGCTACACCTTC.

The J gene is TRBJ1-4, the V gene TRBV20-1; tentative D call: TRBD1 (5 bases). CDR1 is DFQATT, CDR2 SNEGSKA, per germline (reference sequence). Trimming took 5 bases from V and 7 from J, leaving 14 bases between them. This CDR3 is built from 13 residues. CDR3 region: CSAPGRGGEKLFF. The CDR3 nucleotides are TGCAGTGCTCCGGGTAGGGGCGGTGAAAAACTGTTTTTT.

In this sample, this clonotype turned up a few times. The chain has TRBV24-1 and TRBJ2-1; D is ambiguous. The CDR3 length is 15 residues. Germline CDR1 and CDR2: KGHDR and SFDVKD. V shed 11 bases and J shed 3 bases, with 19 bases lying between them. CDR3 sequence reads: CAIRVGNDFYNEQFF. CDR3 bases: TGTGCCATCCGGGTAGGGAATGATTTCTACAATGAGCAGTTCTTC.

This clonotype showed up just a few times. The V call is TRBV10-3, the J call TRBJ1-2, with 7 bases matching TRBD1. V was clipped by 4 bases and J by 6 bases; unmatched bases: 11. This CDR3 is 15 amino acids long. Germline V gene sequence: CDR1 ENHRY, CDR2 SYGVKD. This chain's CDR3 is CAISASSDRVDGYTF. CDR3 nucleotides: TGTGCCATCAGTGCATCCTCCGACAGGGTGGATGGCTACACCTTC.

The sample holds many counts of this clonotype. The rearrangement joins TRBV20-1 to TRBJ1-1; perhaps TRBD1 as D (5 bases). Germline assignment: CDR1 DFQATT and CDR2 SNEGSKA (reference sequence). This CDR3 spans 13 amino acids. V gave up 3 bases and J gave up 2 bases, with 10 bases separating them. As DNA, the CDR3 is TGCAGTGCTAGGGACAAACGTAACACTGAAGCTTTCTTT. Translated, it gives CSARDKRNTEAFF.